This entry describes one T cell receptor (beta chain). This sample is drawn from a study of blood T cell repertoires in COVID-19. About the study: COVID-19 samples, acute and convalescent, were from the United States, Italy and Spain. Sources were T cells, B-cell-depleted T cells, or PBMCs; the material itself was cDNA or gDNA.

Generated by immunoSEQ multiplex PCR, the TCRdb table keeps only in-frame clones and is missing some. The data show hundreds of thousands of clones, around nine tenths seen once. This CDR3 has 15 residues. V was cut by 4 bases and J by 4 bases, with 14 bases left in between. Germline V gives CDR1 SGHTA, CDR2 FQGNSA. Cohort placement rested on clinical history that participants reported themselves. The receptor comes from a middle-aged woman who had recovered from COVID-19. The chain is built from TRBV7-2 and TRBJ2-1; D might be TRBD1 (6 bases). The sequencing sample was made of PBMCs or T cells enriched from blood (not recorded which). The CDR3 here is CASSSDRGEYNEQFF. CDR3 coding DNA: TGTGCCAGCAGCTCGGACAGAGGGGAATACAATGAGCAGTTCTTC.